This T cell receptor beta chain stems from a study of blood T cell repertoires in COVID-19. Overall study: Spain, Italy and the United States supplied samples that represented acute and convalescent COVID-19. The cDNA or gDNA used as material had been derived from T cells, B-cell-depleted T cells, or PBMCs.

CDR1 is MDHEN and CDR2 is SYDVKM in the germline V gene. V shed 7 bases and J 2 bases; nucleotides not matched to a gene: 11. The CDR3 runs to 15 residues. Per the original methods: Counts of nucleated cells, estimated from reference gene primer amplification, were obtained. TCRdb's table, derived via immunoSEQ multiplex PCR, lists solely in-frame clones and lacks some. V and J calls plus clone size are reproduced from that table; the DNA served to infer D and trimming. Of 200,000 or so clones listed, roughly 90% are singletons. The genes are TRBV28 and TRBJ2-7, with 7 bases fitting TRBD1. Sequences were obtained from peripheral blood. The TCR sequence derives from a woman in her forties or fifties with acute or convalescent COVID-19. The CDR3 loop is CASTLDGTAAYEQYF. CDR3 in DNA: TGTGCCAGCACCCTTGATGGGACAGCTGCCTACGAGCAGTACTTC.